This T cell receptor beta chain was sequenced in a study of cytomegalovirus exposure and HLA in healthy donors (dated by TCRdb to 2017 to 2019). Regarding the study in general: According to an earlier analysis of 587 of the donors, about 179 million T cells yielded 95 million to 140 million unique TCR beta sequences and 276 Gb of sequence data. An early release covering roughly 580 HLA-typed donors comprised 250 to 350 gigabases of sequencing data and roughly 85 million unique TCR sequences. Of the roughly 410 genotyped donors, approximately 80% were placed in the genetic ancestry cluster associated with self-reported Caucasian donors. The study aimed to test whether cataloging public T cell receptors could reveal signatures of past pathogen exposure. The T cell repertoires of under 700 subjects were profiled by immunosequencing and related to cytomegalovirus serostatus. In addition to the first cohort of around 670 subjects, a separate validation cohort of approximately 130 different subjects was used. To predict cytomegalovirus infection status, the study combined high-throughput TCR immunosequencing, statistical association of individual TCRs with disease status, and machine learning. To study patterns of TCR occurrence, a later analysis re-analyzed previously published TCR beta repertoires from around 700 donors and added high-resolution HLA genotyping. The later analysis used no new phenotypic data to find candidate immune exposures, relying instead on TCR beta sequences and their occurrence across donors. To decide whether each TCR beta V gene segment behaved as functional or pseudogenic, an earlier analysis of nearly 600 of the donors relied on high-throughput TCR beta sequencing. Donor age, sex, ethnicity and CMV serostatus were compiled together with the repertoire data. In a later genetic analysis, genome-wide SNP genotypes for about 65% of the 666 donors were used, and that subset was treated as a discovery cohort. Every discovery cohort repertoire had been produced on one sequencing platform. HLA typing covered class I and class II loci at four-digit resolution. Typing coverage differed by locus: A, B, C, DRB1 and DQB1 were typed in roughly 620-630 donors, DQA1 in about 510, DPA1 in nearly 610, and DPB1 in around 440. Roughly five DR-DQ haplotypes were handled as single units for association and clustering, since linkage in the cohort was strong. Among about 400 genotyped donors of the cohort, an average of about 220,000 unique TCR beta nucleotide sequences was sequenced per donor, of which 15% to 20% were non-productive. Overall results and qualifications from the work: At a false discovery rate of 0.05, a later analysis linked around 15,000 TCR beta sequences to specific HLA alleles. Linkage disequilibrium might explain the correlated functional status among segregating V segments, but an unknown experimental factor could not be excluded. In a later analysis, most CMV-associated TCR beta chains were found to appear HLA-restricted, with HLA associations seemingly driven largely by CMV exposure. Most TCR sequences were observed very rarely across donors, whereas some public TCRs were present in many individuals. The sequencing pipeline was judged likely to have produced a cluster of highly shared sequence variants as a technical artifact. Several of the top co-occurrence clusters appeared to be linked to parvovirus B19, influenza, CMV and Epstein-Barr virus, according to a later analysis. For the cohort, immune exposure information was limited to CMV serostatus. Sequencing depth was assumed to be roughly uniform across donors in the presence/absence analyses, though that assumption may not hold. Fewer than 20 rarely observed V segments, including chromosome 9 orphons, were excluded from the earlier analysis of about 600 of the donors because counts were too low. An association between a missense DCLRE1C variant and V-gene and J-gene trimming of TCR beta chains was found in a later genetic analysis and replicated in an independent cohort. A further reported finding was that TCR beta sequences accurately predicted the HLA-A and HLA-B alleles for most subjects in the first cohort. When HLA alleles, especially DR and DQ, strongly co-occurred, attributing TCR associations to individual alleles was difficult. Only TCR beta chains were sequenced in this cohort, and the absence of alpha or paired-chain data limited detectable features. In an earlier analysis of approximately 590 of the donors, most TCR beta V segments were observed in productive rearrangements about 87% or about 30% of the time, broadly matching IMGT annotations. The classifier was reported to diagnose cytomegalovirus status with high specificity and sensitivity in both the original and validation cohorts. In the study, some 160 TCR beta chains were listed as associated with cytomegalovirus. Compared with equally common non-associated chains, HLA-associated TCR beta chains in a later analysis were more clonally expanded and had lower generation probabilities. According to a later analysis, TCR association rates differed among HLA loci, with DRB1 alleles showing the most associated TCRs and HLA-C alleles showing the fewest. A few of the identified cytomegalovirus-associated TCR beta chains were confirmed in vitro to be specific for cytomegalovirus antigens. It was suggested by the authors that the approach could potentially be generalized to other disease states and immunological phenotypes. A later genetic analysis reported fewer N-insertions in productive TCRs among donors in an Asian-associated ancestry cluster than the roughly 650-donor mean. HLA typing was unavailable for some donors at each locus, so association tests used only the typed subset. The 87-base-pair reads could not distinguish some IMGT-functional V segments, including TRBV6-2 and TRBV6-3, so those segments were excluded.

The cohort was made up of 500 to 800 healthy bone marrow donors. At the time of sampling, every cohort member was nominally healthy, though immune exposures that went unrecorded were likely present. The donor was CMV seronegative and belonged to the group of 352 seronegative cohort members. A peripheral blood sample was collected from each donor, and TCR beta sequencing was performed on peripheral blood mononuclear cells. The Qiagen DNeasy Blood Extraction Kit was used to extract genomic DNA from the blood cell samples. Measured from the cysteine to the phenylalanine, the CDR3 is 13 residues long. The entry retains the CDR3 DNA only, 39 bases that are in frame from base 1. The junction shows trimming of 4 bases on V and 1 base on J, plus 8 bases between the germline ends. CDR1 is given as SGHRS and CDR2 as YFSETQ, both from the germline V gene. Library preparation employed the immunoSEQ multiplex PCR assay. A mixture of 60 forward primers for TCR Vbeta segments and 13 reverse primers for TCR Jbeta segments was used in the multiplex PCR. The CDR3 region of rearranged TCR beta genes was amplified from genomic DNA by a multiplex PCR assay. Amplified TCR beta libraries were sequenced as 87-base-pair reads on the Illumina HiSeq System. On the study's bioinformatics: A later analysis counted around 72 million unique TCR beta chains across the 666 repertoires, and 10 million to 11 million of these chains were shared by at least two donors. Raw reads were error-corrected and collapsed into unique sequences by a nearest-neighbor algorithm in which closely related sequences were merged to remove PCR and sequencing errors. V, D and J gene segments were assigned by aligning CDR3 sequences to IMGT reference sequences. For a sequence to be retained, a match of at least six nucleotides to both a V gene segment and a J gene segment was required. A rearrangement was called productive if the CDR3 had no stop codons and remained in frame with V and J, and every other rearrangement was called non-productive. Following IMGT convention, CDR3 was defined as the stretch from the second conserved V-encoded cysteine up to the conserved J-encoded phenylalanine. Sequences without an unambiguous match to a single V gene segment were excluded from the earlier analysis of 450 to 750 of the donors. An earlier analysis of 500 to 700 of the donors classified V segments as functional when productive rearrangements were above 56.7% and as segregating when the standard deviation between donors was above 5%. To diagnose cytomegalovirus status from the catalog of TCR beta chain sequences, a statistical classification framework was built. In a later analysis, V and J genes were assigned by comparing TCR nucleotide sequences against IMGT/GENE-DB human TR gene sequences. A later analysis assigned CDR3 sequences and most-parsimonious VDJ recombination scenarios with the TCRdist pipeline. A later analysis defined each TCR beta chain by its CDR3 amino acid sequence plus V-gene family, and excluded reads lacking a unique V-gene family. A later analysis removed roughly 590 highly shared, low-generation-probability nucleotide sequences to deal with suspected cross-contamination and a sequencing artifact. In a later analysis, a clonal expansion index was calculated for each public chain from normalized within-repertoire ranks of inferred template counts. A later analysis computed generation probabilities with a VDJ recombination model fitted to out-of-frame rearrangements, and checked the results against IGoR. A later analysis scored TCR-TCR, TCR-HLA and TCR-CMV co-occurrence with hypergeometric tests, applying a repertoire-size bias correction to TCR pairs. False discovery rates were estimated in a later analysis by permuting HLA or CMV assignments 20 times. In a later analysis, co-occurring TCRs were grouped using DBSCAN, with TCRdist sequence similarity added in when clustering inside HLA-allele-positive subsets. Co-occurrence clustering excluded repertoires with fewer than 30,000 or more than 120,000 public chains, plus five with anomalous nucleotide sharing. TCRdb retrieved this table from immuneACCESS and kept in-frame rearrangements only. Not all clones are present; in checked studies, unresolved V genes account for under half, and no reason is known for the remainder. V and J calls and clone size are those listed in that table; D and trimming were worked out from the DNA. Counted in this sample were around 100,000 clones; around 79% of them appeared once. In total, the top ten clones hold 3% to 4% of the sample.

Points on this clone: No cognate antigen has been identified for it. Per-base quality was not reported, and no clone a single base away is much larger than it.

The sequenced material came from PBMCs. The chain couples TRBV5-1 to TRBJ1-2; possibly the D gene is TRBD1, per 5 matching bases. The sequence derives from a woman in her forties in good health and CMV-seronegative. The DNA is as follows: TGCGCCAGCAGCGCGACAGTTAACTATGGCTACACCTTC. It specifies CASSATVNYGYTF. When the CDR3 is completed using the reference TRBV5-1 and TRBJ1-2 genes on either side, the full variable domain is KAGVTQTPRYLIKTRGQQVTLSCSPISGHRSVSWYQQTPGQGLQFLFEYFSETQRNKGNFPGRFSGRQFSNSRSEMNVSTLELGDSALYLCASSATVNYGYTFGSGTRLTVV.